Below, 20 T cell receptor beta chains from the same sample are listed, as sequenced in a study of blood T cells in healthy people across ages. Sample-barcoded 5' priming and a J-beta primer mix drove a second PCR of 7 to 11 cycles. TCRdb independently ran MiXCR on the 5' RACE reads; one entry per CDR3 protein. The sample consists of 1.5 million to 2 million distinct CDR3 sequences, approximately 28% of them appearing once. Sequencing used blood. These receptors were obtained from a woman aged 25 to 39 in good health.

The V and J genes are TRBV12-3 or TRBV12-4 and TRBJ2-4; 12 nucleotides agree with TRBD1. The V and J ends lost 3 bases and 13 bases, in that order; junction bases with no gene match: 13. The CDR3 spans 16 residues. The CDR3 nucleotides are TGTGCCAGCAGTTTTATCCCCGGGACAGGGGGCAATGAGCAGTACTTC. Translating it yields CASSFIPGTGGNEQYF.

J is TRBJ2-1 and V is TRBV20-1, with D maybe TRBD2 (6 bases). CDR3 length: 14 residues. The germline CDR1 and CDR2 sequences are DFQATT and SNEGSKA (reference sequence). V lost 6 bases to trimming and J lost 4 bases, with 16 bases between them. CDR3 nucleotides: TGCAGTGCCCCAAGGAGGGAGGCTTACAATGAGCAGTTCTTC. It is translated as CSAPRREAYNEQFF.

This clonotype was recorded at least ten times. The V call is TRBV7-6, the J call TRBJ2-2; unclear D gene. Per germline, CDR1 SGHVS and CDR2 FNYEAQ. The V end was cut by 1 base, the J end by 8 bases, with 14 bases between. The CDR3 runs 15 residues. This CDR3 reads CASSLVLPPGGELFF. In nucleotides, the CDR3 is TGTGCCAGCAGCTTAGTTCTGCCCCCCGGTGGGGAGCTGTTTTTT. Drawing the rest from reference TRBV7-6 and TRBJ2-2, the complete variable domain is GAGVSQSPRYKVTKRGQDVALRCDPISGHVSLYWYRQALGQGPEFLTYFNYEAQQDKSGLPNDRFSAERPEGSISTLTIQRTEQRDSAMYRCASSLVLPPGGELFFGEGSRLTVL.

In DNA form, the CDR3 reads TGTGCCAGCTTCGTACAGGGGGCCGCTGAAGCTTTCTTT. Its protein is CASFVQGAAEAFF. The chain carries TRBV27 and TRBJ1-1, with 9 nucleotides matching TRBD1. V shed 8 bases, J shed 6 bases, and the junction held 7 bases outside the gene matches. In germline, CDR1 is MNHEY, CDR2 SMNVEV (reference sequence). This CDR3 region has 13 residues.

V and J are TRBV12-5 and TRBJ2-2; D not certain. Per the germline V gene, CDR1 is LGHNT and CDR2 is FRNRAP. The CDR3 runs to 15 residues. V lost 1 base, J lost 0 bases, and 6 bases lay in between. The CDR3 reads CASGLGAANTGELFF. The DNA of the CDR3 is TGTGCTAGTGGTTTGGGCGCGGCGAACACCGGGGAGCTGTTTTTT. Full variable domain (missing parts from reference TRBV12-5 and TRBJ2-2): DARVTQTPRHKVTEMGQEVTMRCQPILGHNTVFWYRQTMMQGLELLAYFRNRAPLDDSGMPKDRFSAEMPDATLATLKIQPSEPRDSAVYFCASGLGAANTGELFFGEGSRLTVL.

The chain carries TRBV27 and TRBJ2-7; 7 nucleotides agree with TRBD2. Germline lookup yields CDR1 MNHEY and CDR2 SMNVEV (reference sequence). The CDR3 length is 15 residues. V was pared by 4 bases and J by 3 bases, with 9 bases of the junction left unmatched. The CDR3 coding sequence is TGTGCCAGCAGTTCCGATCCGAGCGGGGTCTACGAGCAGTACTTC. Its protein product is CASSSDPSGVYEQYF.

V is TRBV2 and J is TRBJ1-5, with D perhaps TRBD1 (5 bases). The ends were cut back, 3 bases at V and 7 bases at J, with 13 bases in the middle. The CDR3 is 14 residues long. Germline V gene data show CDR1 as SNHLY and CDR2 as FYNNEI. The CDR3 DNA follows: TGTGCCAGCAGTGAGAGGGGTTCGGGACAGCCCCAGCATTTT. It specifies CASSERGSGQPQHF.

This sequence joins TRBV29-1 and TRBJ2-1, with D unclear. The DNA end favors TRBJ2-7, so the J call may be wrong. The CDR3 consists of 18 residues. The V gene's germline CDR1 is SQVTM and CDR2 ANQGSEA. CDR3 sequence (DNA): TGCAGCGTTGTAGGGTGGGGTAGTACACCCGGCCTCTACAATGAGCAGTACTTC. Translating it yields CSVVGWGSTPGLYNEQYF.

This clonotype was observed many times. The CDR3 sequence: CASSVNRVNEQFF. CDR3 DNA sequence: TGTGCCAGCAGCGTGAACAGGGTCAATGAGCAGTTCTTC. The chain joins TRBV7-2 to TRBJ2-1; a weak D match, TRBD1 (6 bases). Germline V gene lookup returns CDR1 SGHTA and CDR2 FQGNSA. This CDR3 has 13 residues. Trimming pared 5 bases from V and 6 bases from J, leaving 11 bases between.

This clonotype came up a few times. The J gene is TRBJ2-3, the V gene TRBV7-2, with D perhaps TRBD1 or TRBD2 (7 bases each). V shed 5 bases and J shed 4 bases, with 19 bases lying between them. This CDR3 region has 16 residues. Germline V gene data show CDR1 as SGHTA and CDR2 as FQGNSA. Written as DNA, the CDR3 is TGTGCCAGCAGCCGTAGGTTGGCAGGGGGGGCAGATACGCAGTATTTT. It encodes CASSRRLAGGADTQYF.

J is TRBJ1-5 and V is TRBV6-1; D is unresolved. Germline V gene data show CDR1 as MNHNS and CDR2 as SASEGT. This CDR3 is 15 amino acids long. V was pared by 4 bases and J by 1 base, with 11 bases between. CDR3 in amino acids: CASSGGRRSNQPQHF. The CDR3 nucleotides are TGTGCCAGCAGTGGCGGGCGTAGGAGCAATCAGCCCCAGCATTTT.

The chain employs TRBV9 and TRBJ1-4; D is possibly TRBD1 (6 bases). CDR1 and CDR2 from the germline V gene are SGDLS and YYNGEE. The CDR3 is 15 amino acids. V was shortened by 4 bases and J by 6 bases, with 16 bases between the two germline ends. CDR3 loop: CASSPAGTSDEKLFF. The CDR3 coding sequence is TGTGCCAGCAGCCCCGCCGGGACATCGGATGAAAAACTGTTTTTT.

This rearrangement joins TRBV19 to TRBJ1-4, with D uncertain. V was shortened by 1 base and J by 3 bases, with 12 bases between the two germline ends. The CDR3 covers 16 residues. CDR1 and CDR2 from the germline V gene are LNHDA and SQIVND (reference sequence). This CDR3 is CASSIGGGRANEKLFF. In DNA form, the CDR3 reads TGTGCCAGTAGTATAGGAGGAGGGCGCGCTAATGAAAAACTGTTTTTT.

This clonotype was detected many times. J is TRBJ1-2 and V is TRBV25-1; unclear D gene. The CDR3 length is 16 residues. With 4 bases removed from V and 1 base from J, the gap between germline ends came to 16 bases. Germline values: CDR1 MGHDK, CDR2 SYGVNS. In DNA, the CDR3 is TGTGCCAGCAGTGTAAGGCTGCAGGCGAATAACTATGGCTACACCTTC. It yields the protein CASSVRLQANNYGYTF.

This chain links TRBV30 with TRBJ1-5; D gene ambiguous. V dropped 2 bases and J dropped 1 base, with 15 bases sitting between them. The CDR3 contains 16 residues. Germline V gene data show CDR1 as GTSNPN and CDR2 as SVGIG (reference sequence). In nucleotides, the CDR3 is TGTGCCTGGAGTCTCCCCCCCAGGAGGAGCAATCAGCCCCAGCATTTT. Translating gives CAWSLPPRRSNQPQHF.

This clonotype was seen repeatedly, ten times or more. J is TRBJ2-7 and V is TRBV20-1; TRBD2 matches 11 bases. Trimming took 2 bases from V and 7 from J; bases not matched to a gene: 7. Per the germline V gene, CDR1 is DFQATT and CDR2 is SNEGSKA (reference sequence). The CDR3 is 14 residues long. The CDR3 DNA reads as TGCAGTGCTAGACATAGCGGGGGGGCCGGGGAGCAGTACTTC. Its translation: CSARHSGGAGEQYF.

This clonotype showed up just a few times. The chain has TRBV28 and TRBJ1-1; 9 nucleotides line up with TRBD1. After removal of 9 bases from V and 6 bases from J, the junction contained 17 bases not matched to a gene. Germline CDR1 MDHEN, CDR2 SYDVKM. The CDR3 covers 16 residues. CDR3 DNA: TGTGCCAGTCAAAGAGGACAGGGGAGATATTTCTCTGAAGCTTTCTTT. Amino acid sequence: CASQRGQGRYFSEAFF.

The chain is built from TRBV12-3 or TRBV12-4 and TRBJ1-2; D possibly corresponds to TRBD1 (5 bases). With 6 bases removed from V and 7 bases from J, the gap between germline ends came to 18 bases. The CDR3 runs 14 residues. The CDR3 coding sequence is TGTGCCAGCAGATCCACAGGCGACCGCTGTGGCTACACCTTC. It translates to CASRSTGDRCGYTF.

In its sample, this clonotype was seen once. The CDR3 sequence is CASRQRTDQETQYF. The CDR3 DNA is TGTGCCAGCAGACAACGGACAGACCAAGAGACCCAGTACTTC. The rearrangement uses TRBV7-2 and TRBJ2-5, with a weak D call TRBD1 (6 bases). The CDR3 is 14 residues long. The V gene lost 6 bases and the J gene lost 0 bases, with 11 bases spanning the gap. Germline loops: CDR1 SGHTA, CDR2 FQGNSA. Supplemented by reference TRBV7-2 and TRBJ2-5, the full variable domain reads GAGVSQSPSNKVTEKGKDVELRCDPISGHTALYWYRQSLGQGLEFLIYFQGNSAPDKSGLPSDRFSAERTGGSVSTLTIQRTQQEDSAVYLCASRQRTDQETQYFGPGTRLLVL.

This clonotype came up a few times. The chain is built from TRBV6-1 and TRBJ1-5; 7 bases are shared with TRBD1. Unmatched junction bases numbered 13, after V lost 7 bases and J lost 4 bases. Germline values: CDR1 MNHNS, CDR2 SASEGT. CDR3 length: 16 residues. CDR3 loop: CASIRSGTVRNQPQHF. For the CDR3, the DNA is TGTGCCAGCATCCGTTCCGGGACAGTAAGGAATCAGCCCCAGCATTTT.